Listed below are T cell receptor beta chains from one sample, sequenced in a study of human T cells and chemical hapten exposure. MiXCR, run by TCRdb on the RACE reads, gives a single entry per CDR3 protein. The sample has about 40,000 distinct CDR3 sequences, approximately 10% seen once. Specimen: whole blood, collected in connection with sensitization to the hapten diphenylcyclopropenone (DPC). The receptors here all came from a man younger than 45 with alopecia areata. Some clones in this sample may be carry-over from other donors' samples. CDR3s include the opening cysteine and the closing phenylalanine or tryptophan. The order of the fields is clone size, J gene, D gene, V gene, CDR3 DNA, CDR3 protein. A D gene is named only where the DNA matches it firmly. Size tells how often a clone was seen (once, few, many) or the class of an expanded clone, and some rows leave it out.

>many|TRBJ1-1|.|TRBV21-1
TGTGCCAGCAGCAAACTTCTTCCGGGGATGAACACTGAAGCTTTCTTT
CASSKLLPGMNTEAFF
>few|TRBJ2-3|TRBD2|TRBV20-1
TGCAGTGCTAGGGGGACTAGCGGGAGAATGGATACGCAGTATTTT
CSARGTSGRMDTQYF
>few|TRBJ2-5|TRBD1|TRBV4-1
TGCGCCAGCAGCCCCCGGGACAGAAGGTTGGAGACCCAGTACTTC
CASSPRDRRLETQYF
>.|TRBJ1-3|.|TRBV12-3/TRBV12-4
TGTGCCAGCAGTTTCATCGTATGGGGAAACACCATATATTTT
CASSFIVWGNTIYF
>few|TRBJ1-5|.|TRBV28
TGTGCCACCAACTCCCAGACAGTAGCCCAGCATTTT
CATNSQTVAQHF
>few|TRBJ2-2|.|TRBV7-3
TGTGCCAGCAGCCAGATACGATCCGGGGAGCTGTTTTTT
CASSQIRSGELFF
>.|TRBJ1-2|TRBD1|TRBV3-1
TGTGCCAGCAGCCAAGGCGGGACAGGGAAAATCTATGGCTACACCTTC
CASSQGGTGKIYGYTF
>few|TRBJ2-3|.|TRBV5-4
TGTGCCAGCAGCTTGGGGGGTATCAGAAGCACAGATACGCAGTATTTT
CASSLGGIRSTDTQYF
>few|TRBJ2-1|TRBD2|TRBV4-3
TGCGCCAGCAGCCAAGGTGTAGCGGGAGGGCGAGTCTATGAGCAGTTCTTC
CASSQGVAGGRVYEQFF
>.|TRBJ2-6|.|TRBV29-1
TGCAGCGTCGAGGACCTTCCCAACCTCGTCCTGACTTTC
CSVEDLPNLVLTF
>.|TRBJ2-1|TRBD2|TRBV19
TGTGCCAGTAGTATTAATGGACTAGCGGGGGGTGAGCAGTTCTTC
CASSINGLAGGEQFF
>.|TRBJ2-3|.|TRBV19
TGTGCCAGTTCCCACGGAGTTTCCCACACAGATACGCAGTATTTT
CASSHGVSHTDTQYF
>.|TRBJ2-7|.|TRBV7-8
TGTGCCAGCAGCCTACCCGGTGCAGGTCATTACTACGAGCAGTACTTC
CASSLPGAGHYYEQYF
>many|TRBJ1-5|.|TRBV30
TGTGCCTGGAGTGTAACTTACCAGGGCAATCAGCCCCAGCATTTT
CAWSVTYQGNQPQHF
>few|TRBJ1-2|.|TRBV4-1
TGCGCCAGCAGCCAAGAGGGTCTCTATGGCTACACCTTC
CASSQEGLYGYTF
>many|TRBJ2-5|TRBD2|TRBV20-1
TGCAGTGCTATCCTAATGTCCGGGACTAGCGGGGGGGTAGAGACCCAGTACTTC
CSAILMSGTSGGVETQYF
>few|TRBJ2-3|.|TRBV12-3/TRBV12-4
TGTGCCAGCAGTTTAGGTCGGGGGTCCTACACAGATACGCAGTATTTT
CASSLGRGSYTDTQYF
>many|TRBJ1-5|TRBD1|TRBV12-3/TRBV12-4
TGTGCCAGCAGTTCGGGACAGGGCAATCAGCCCCAGCATTTT
CASSSGQGNQPQHF
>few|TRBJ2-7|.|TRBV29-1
TGCAGCGTTGGGCAGGTTACCTACGAGCAGTACTTC
CSVGQVTYEQYF
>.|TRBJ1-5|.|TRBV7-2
TGTGCCAGCAGCTTAGATGCACGGAGGGCCAATCAGCCCCAGCATTTT
CASSLDARRANQPQHF
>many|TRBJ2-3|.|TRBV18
TGTGCCAGCTCCCCGGAGGGGCCCTATAGCACAGATACGCAGTATTTT
CASSPEGPYSTDTQYF
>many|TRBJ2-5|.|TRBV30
TGTGCCTGGAGGCTCTGGGGGCTAAGTGAGACCCAGTACTTC
CAWRLWGLSETQYF
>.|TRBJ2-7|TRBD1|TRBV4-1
TGCGCCAGCAGCCAAGGGCCAGGGGGCATCTACGAGCAGTACTTC
CASSQGPGGIYEQYF
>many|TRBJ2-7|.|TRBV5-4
TGTGCCAGCAGCCCCGGAGCGTCTCACACTATCGAGCAGTACTTC
CASSPGASHTIEQYF
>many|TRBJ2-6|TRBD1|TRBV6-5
TGTGCCAGCAGTAGGGGGACAGGGACGTCTGGGGCCAACGTCCTGACTTTC
CASSRGTGTSGANVLTF
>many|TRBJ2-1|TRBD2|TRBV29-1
TGCAGCGTTGAAGGCGGGAGCAATGAGCAGTTCTTC
CSVEGGSNEQFF
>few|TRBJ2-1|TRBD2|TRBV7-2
TGTGCCAGCAGCTTAGCTAGCGGGAGGGGGTACAATGAGCAGTTCTTC
CASSLASGRGYNEQFF
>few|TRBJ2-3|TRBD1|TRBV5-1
TGCGCCAGCTTTCAAGGGAACAGGGGGATCACAGATACGCAGTATTTT
CASFQGNRGITDTQYF
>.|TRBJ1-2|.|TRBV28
TGTGCCAGCACCTTAAACCATAACTATGGCTACACCTTC
CASTLNHNYGYTF
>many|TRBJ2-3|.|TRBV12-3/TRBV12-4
TGTGCCAGCAGTGAACCTTCTTTTACGCAGTATTTT
CASSEPSFTQYF
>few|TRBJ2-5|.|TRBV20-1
TGCAGTGCGGGGGCAGATACAGGGACCCAAGAGACCCAGTACTTC
CSAGADTGTQETQYF
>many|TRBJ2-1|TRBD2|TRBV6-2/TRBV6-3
TGTGCCTCAGGACTAGCGGGATATTGGGGCAATGAGCAGTTCTTC
CASGLAGYWGNEQFF
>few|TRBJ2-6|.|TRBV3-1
TGTGCCAGCAGCCAAGATCTGGGTGGGGCCAACGTCCTGACTTTC
CASSQDLGGANVLTF
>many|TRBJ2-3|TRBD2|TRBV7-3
TGTGCCAGCAGCTTAGGAGCGGGGGCGACCACAGATACGCAGTATTTT
CASSLGAGATTDTQYF
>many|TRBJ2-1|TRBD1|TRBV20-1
TGCAGTGCTCACCAGGGGGCGCATGAGCAGTTCTTC
CSAHQGAHEQFF
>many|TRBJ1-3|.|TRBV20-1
TGCAGTGCTGCAGACTCTGGAAACACCATATATTTT
CSAADSGNTIYF
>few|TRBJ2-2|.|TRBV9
TGTGCCAGCAGCCCTAACACCGGGGAGCTGTTTTTT
CASSPNTGELFF